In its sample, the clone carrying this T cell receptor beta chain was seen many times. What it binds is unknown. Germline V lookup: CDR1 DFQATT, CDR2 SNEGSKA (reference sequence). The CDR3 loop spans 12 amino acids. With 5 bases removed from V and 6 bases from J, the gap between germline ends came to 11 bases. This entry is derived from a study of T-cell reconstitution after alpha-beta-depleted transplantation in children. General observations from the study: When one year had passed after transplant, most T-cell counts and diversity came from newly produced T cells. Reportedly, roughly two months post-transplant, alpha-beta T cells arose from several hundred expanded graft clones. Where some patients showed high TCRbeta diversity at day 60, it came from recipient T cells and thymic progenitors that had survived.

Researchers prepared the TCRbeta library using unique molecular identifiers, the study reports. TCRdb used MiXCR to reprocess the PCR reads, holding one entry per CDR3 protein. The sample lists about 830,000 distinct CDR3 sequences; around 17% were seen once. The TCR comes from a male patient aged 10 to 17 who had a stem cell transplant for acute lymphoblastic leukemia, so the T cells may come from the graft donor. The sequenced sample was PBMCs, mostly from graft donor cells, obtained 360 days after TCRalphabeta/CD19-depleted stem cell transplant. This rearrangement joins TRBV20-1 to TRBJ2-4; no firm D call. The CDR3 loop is CSALWTRNIQYF. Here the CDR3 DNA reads TGCAGTGCTCTCTGGACCCGAAACATTCAGTACTTC.